The 28 T cell receptor beta chains below were found in one sample sequenced in a study of blood T cell repertoires in COVID-19. This table comes from immunoSEQ multiplex PCR, and its TCRdb copy is limited to in-frame clones, with some not included. The data contain around 19,000 clones, around 89% of them singletons. Sample: peripheral blood. These receptors all stem from a woman aged 60-75 years with active COVID-19.

This sequence joins TRBV5-1 and TRBJ2-5, with 7 bases identical to TRBD1. The CDR3 is 12 amino acids. Germline CDR1 is SGHRS and CDR2 is YFSETQ. The junction had 7 bases not matched to a gene; V was cut back by 4 bases and J by 10 bases. CDR3 sequence (DNA): TGCGCCAGCAGCGTATCCAGGGGGAACCAGTACTTC. This sequence encodes CASSVSRGNQYF. The entire variable domain, with the rest obtained from reference TRBV5-1 and TRBJ2-5, is as follows: KAGVTQTPRYLIKTRGQQVTLSCSPISGHRSVSWYQQTPGQGLQFLFEYFSETQRNKGNFPGRFSGRQFSNSRSEMNVSTLELGDSALYLCASSVSRGNQYFGPGTRLLVL.

The CDR3 here is CASSQLAGGQANEQFF. CDR3 in DNA: TGCGCCAGCAGCCAACTAGCGGGGGGGCAGGCGAATGAGCAGTTCTTC. This chain uses TRBV10-1 with TRBJ2-1, with 13 bases that match TRBD2. V trimming: 6 bases; J trimming: 7 bases; junction bases outside the gene matches: 9. The CDR3 is made up of 16 amino acids. CDR1 and CDR2 from the germline V gene are WNHNN and SYGVQD (reference sequence).

The chain couples TRBV5-1 to TRBJ2-1, with unresolved D. The germline V and J ends were trimmed by 2 bases and 7 bases, with 10 bases remaining between them. The CDR3 contains 13 residues. Germline-derived CDR1 and CDR2 are SGHRS and YFSETQ. The CDR3 region has the DNA TGCGCCAGCAGCTTAACGCCTAGTAATGAGCAGTTCTTC. This encodes CASSLTPSNEQFF.

The chain employs TRBV4-2 and TRBJ1-1; D is unresolved. Trimming removed 5 bases from V and 1 base from J, with 17 bases in between. Germline CDR1 reads LGHNA; CDR2 reads YNFKEQ. This CDR3 is built from 16 residues. The CDR3 loop is CASSESGLRGNTEAFF. The CDR3 DNA reads as TGTGCCAGCAGCGAAAGCGGGCTTCGGGGGAACACTGAAGCTTTCTTT.

In DNA, the CDR3 is TGTGCCAGCAGTCGTCCCCCCTCCTACGAGCAGTACTTC. Amino acids: CASSRPPSYEQYF. The V gene is TRBV27, the J gene TRBJ2-7; no clear D. V was shortened by 5 bases and J by 0 bases, with 8 bases between the two germline ends. There are 13 residues in the CDR3. Germline loops: CDR1 MNHEY, CDR2 SMNVEV (reference sequence).

This chain connects TRBV7-6 to TRBJ2-7; D is perhaps TRBD2 (6 bases). Germline CDR1 SGHVS, CDR2 FNYEAQ. The CDR3 runs to 15 residues. Trimming removed 1 base at V and 2 bases at J, with 12 bases between. The CDR3 here is CASSLGQGGAYEQYF. The CDR3 DNA reads TGTGCCAGCAGCTTAGGGCAGGGAGGAGCCTACGAGCAGTACTTC.

This clone was observed a single time. This rearrangement joins TRBV9 to TRBJ2-3, with 9 bases that match TRBD1. Losses at the gene ends were 3 bases for V and 3 bases for J; bases not matched to a gene: 5. The germline V gene encodes CDR1 SGDLS and CDR2 YYNGEE. The CDR3 totals 15 residues. CDR3 sequence reads: CASSDRDRATDTQYF. DNA for the CDR3: TGTGCCAGCAGCGACCGGGACAGGGCAACAGATACGCAGTATTTT.

The gene calls are TRBV5-1 and TRBJ1-3, with D unclear. Deletions cut 0 bases from V and 3 bases from J, with 10 bases between. The CDR3 length is 15 residues. CDR1 is SGHRS, CDR2 YFSETQ, per germline. The CDR3 sequence is CASSLERGSGNTIYF. As DNA, the CDR3 is TGCGCCAGCAGCTTGGAACGGGGTAGTGGAAACACCATATATTTT. Full variable domain (outside the CDR3, taken from reference TRBV5-1 and TRBJ1-3): KAGVTQTPRYLIKTRGQQVTLSCSPISGHRSVSWYQQTPGQGLQFLFEYFSETQRNKGNFPGRFSGRQFSNSRSEMNVSTLELGDSALYLCASSLERGSGNTIYFGEGSWLTVV.

The CDR3 nucleotides are TGTGCCAGCAGTCAACAGACAGGGGGCGGTGGAAACACCATATATTTT. This encodes CASSQQTGGGGNTIYF. This rearrangement joins TRBV2 to TRBJ1-3; 10 bases are a match to TRBD1. V shed 5 bases and J 3 bases; nucleotides not matched to a gene: 7. This CDR3 has 16 residues. Germline lookup yields CDR1 SNHLY and CDR2 FYNNEI.

The chain joins TRBV11-1 to TRBJ1-1, with D tentatively TRBD1 (6 bases). This CDR3 is 13 amino acids long. V lost 2 bases, J lost 8 bases, and 12 bases lay in between. The germline V gene has CDR1 SGHAT and CDR2 FQDESV (reference sequence). The CDR3 sequence is CASSLTGTTEAFF. CDR3 coding DNA: TGTGCCAGCAGCTTAACAGGGACGACCGAAGCTTTCTTT. Full variable domain (rest looked up from reference TRBV11-1 and TRBJ1-1): EAEVAQSPRYKITEKSQAVAFWCDPISGHATLYWYRQILGQGPELLVQFQDESVVDDSQLPKDRFSAERLKGVDSTLKIQPAELGDSAMYLCASSLTGTTEAFFGQGTRLTVV.

The chain couples TRBV5-5 to TRBJ1-2, with a weak D call TRBD1 (5 bases). The CDR3 contains 14 residues. Trimming removed 4 bases at V and 5 bases at J, with 15 bases between. In germline, CDR1 is SGHKS, CDR2 YYEKEE (reference sequence). Here the CDR3 reads CASSLPTESYGYTF. The DNA for the CDR3 is TGTGCCAGCAGCCTTCCGACAGAGTCTTATGGCTACACCTTC.

The V and J genes are TRBV6-4 and TRBJ1-1; tentative D call: TRBD1 (5 bases). Trimming took 4 bases from V and 3 from J, leaving 9 bases between them. The CDR3 runs to 13 residues. Germline assignment: CDR1 MRHNA and CDR2 SNTAGT. The CDR3 region is CASSVGGDTEAFF. CDR3 DNA: TGTGCCAGCAGTGTGGGAGGGGACACTGAAGCTTTCTTT.

This sequence joins TRBV3-1 (or the pseudogene TRBV3-2) and TRBJ1-4, with D unclear. V shed 4 bases and J shed 3 bases, with 15 bases lying between them. CDR1 LGHDT and CDR2 YNNKEL come from the germline V gene (reference sequence). The CDR3 contains 16 residues. The CDR3, as DNA: TGTGCCAGCAGCCGTGACTTCGGGGTTTCTAATGAAAAACTGTTTTTT. Protein: CASSRDFGVSNEKLFF.

The V gene is TRBV19, the J gene TRBJ1-3; 7 positions agree with TRBD1. Looked up from germline, CDR1 is LNHDA and CDR2 is SQIVND (reference sequence). V trimming: 9 bases; J trimming: 0 bases; junction bases outside the gene matches: 11. The CDR3 has 16 residues. DNA for the CDR3: TGTGCCAGCTCAGGGGGGTCACCCAGCTCTGGAAACACCATATATTTT. Encoded protein: CASSGGSPSSGNTIYF.

J is TRBJ2-7 and V is TRBV19, with 13 bases that match TRBD2. This CDR3 has 15 amino acids. Germline V gene sequence: CDR1 LNHDA, CDR2 SQIVND (reference sequence). Trimming at V came to 6 bases and at J to 4 bases, leaving 6 bases not matched to a gene. The CDR3 DNA reads as TGTGCCAGTAGCTTGGGACTAGCGGGAAGTTACGAGCAGTACTTC. Its protein is CASSLGLAGSYEQYF.

The genes are TRBV19 and TRBJ2-1; 9 nucleotides match TRBD2. This CDR3 region has 15 residues. The trim removed 1 base at V and 5 bases at J, leaving 3 bases unmatched. Germline loops: CDR1 LNHDA, CDR2 SQIVND (reference sequence). This CDR3 reads CASSIGLAGNNEQFF. DNA of the CDR3: TGTGCCAGTAGTATAGGGCTAGCGGGGAACAATGAGCAGTTCTTC. Full variable domain (remainder filled in from reference TRBV19 and TRBJ2-1): DGGITQSPKYLFRKEGQNVTLSCEQNLNHDAMYWYRQDPGQGLRLIYYSQIVNDFQKGDIAEGYSVSREKKESFPLTVTSAQKNPTAFYLCASSIGLAGNNEQFFGPGTRLTVL.

This clone was seen only once. The chain's CDR3 is CASSLFGVNTGELFF. DNA for the CDR3: TGTGCCAGCAGCTTATTCGGGGTGAACACCGGGGAGCTGTTTTTT. V is TRBV11-2 and J is TRBJ2-2, with D tentatively TRBD2 (5 bases). Germline V gives CDR1 SGHAT, CDR2 FQNNGV. V lost 2 bases to trimming and J lost 1 base, with 8 bases between them. The CDR3 runs to 15 residues.

The chain links TRBV5-1 to TRBJ2-7, with TRBD2 as a possible D gene (6 bases). The CDR3 loop spans 14 amino acids. The V end lost 4 bases, the J end lost 1 base, and 12 bases lay between the germline ends. Germline V gives CDR1 SGHRS, CDR2 YFSETQ. This chain's CDR3 is CASSGTPKSYEQYF. CDR3 in DNA: TGCGCCAGCAGCGGGACTCCTAAATCCTACGAGCAGTACTTC.

The chain joins TRBV19 to TRBJ2-4, with a possible D match to TRBD2 (7 bases). Trimming removed 4 bases at V and 0 bases at J, with 10 bases between. Germline CDR1 LNHDA, CDR2 SQIVND (reference sequence). CDR3 length equals 15 residues. The CDR3 sequence is CASSSGGLAKNIQYF. The CDR3 bases are TGTGCCAGTAGTAGCGGGGGCCTAGCCAAAAACATTCAGTACTTC.

CDR3 sequence: CATRDRIPYEQYF. CDR3 coding DNA: TGTGCCACCCGGGACAGAATCCCCTACGAGCAGTACTTC. V is TRBV10-3 and J is TRBJ2-7; 7 bases fit TRBD1. V dropped 10 bases and J dropped 2; count of bases not matched to a gene: 8. Germline CDR1 is ENHRY and CDR2 is SYGVKD. The CDR3 length is 13 residues.

This chain connects TRBV10-1 to TRBJ2-2; 9 positions match TRBD1. Losses at the gene ends were 9 bases for V and 6 bases for J; bases not matched to a gene: 5. The CDR3 totals 13 residues. From germline, CDR1 is WNHNN and CDR2 SYGVQD (reference sequence). The CDR3 DNA is TGCGCCAGTCGACAGGGGGAGGCCGGGGAGCTGTTTTTT. Encoded protein: CASRQGEAGELFF.

The chain employs TRBV12-5 and TRBJ1-1, with 8 bases aligning to TRBD1. Looked up from germline, CDR1 is LGHNT and CDR2 is FRNRAP. This CDR3 is 16 amino acids long. J was trimmed by 4 bases and V by 6 bases; bases with no gene match: 13. Written as DNA, the CDR3 is TGTGCTAGTGGCCGAATCCGGGACAGGCTAGGCACTGAAGCTTTCTTT. Its protein product is CASGRIRDRLGTEAFF.

The chain carries TRBV3-1 (or the pseudogene TRBV3-2) and TRBJ1-5; a weak D match, TRBD1 (6 bases). V lost 4 bases, J lost 2 bases, and 12 bases lay in between. This CDR3 has 15 amino acids. The germline gives CDR1 LGHDT, CDR2 YNNKEL (reference sequence). The CDR3 loop is CASSPTGFGNQPQHF. The DNA for the CDR3 is TGTGCCAGCAGCCCCACAGGGTTCGGCAATCAGCCCCAGCATTTT.

This chain links TRBV19 with TRBJ2-1, with a weak D call TRBD2 (5 bases). This CDR3 has 15 residues. Germline CDR1 reads LNHDA; CDR2 reads SQIVND (reference sequence). V was cut by 5 bases and J by 0 bases, with 11 bases left in between. CDR3 DNA sequence: TGTGCCAGTAGTGACGTAGGGAGCTCCTACAATGAGCAGTTCTTC. Translated, it gives CASSDVGSSYNEQFF.

This clone turned up a few times. The V and J genes are TRBV7-9 and TRBJ2-5; a possible D gene is TRBD1 (5 bases). This CDR3 has 14 amino acids. CDR1 SEHNR and CDR2 FQNEAQ come from the germline V gene (reference sequence). Trimming left V 5 bases short and J 4 bases short, with 14 bases between. The CDR3 bases are TGTGCCAGCAGCCCACCAGGGATCGGAGAGACCCAGTACTTC. Translated: CASSPPGIGETQYF. Using reference TRBV7-9 and TRBJ2-5 for the parts outside the CDR3, the full variable domain is DTGVSQNPRHKITKRGQNVTFRCDPISEHNRLYWYRQTLGQGPEFLTYFQNEAQLEKSRLLSDRFSAERPKGSFSTLEIQRTEQGDSAMYLCASSPPGIGETQYFGPGTRLLVL.

V usage is TRBV9 and J usage is TRBJ2-5; possible D gene TRBD1, 6 bases. The CDR3 has 16 amino acids. Germline CDR1 SGDLS, CDR2 YYNGEE. Trimming cost V 0 bases and J 5 bases, with 17 bases left between them. CDR3 DNA sequence: TGTGCCAGCAGCGTAGATGGGATAGGGCAGGGGGAGACCCAGTACTTC. Encoded protein: CASSVDGIGQGETQYF.

The genes are TRBV7-2 and TRBJ2-1; D is ambiguous. V lost 4 bases, J lost 8 bases, and 12 bases lay in between. CDR3 length equals 13 residues. The germline gives CDR1 SGHTA, CDR2 FQGNSA. The CDR3 here is CASSSYPGYEQFF. CDR3 in DNA: TGTGCCAGCAGCTCCTATCCGGGTTATGAGCAGTTCTTC.

The genes are TRBV3-1 (or the pseudogene TRBV3-2) and TRBJ1-5; 8 bases align to TRBD1. V was clipped by 1 base and J by 1 base; unmatched bases: 3. Germline V gene lookup returns CDR1 LGHDT and CDR2 YNNKEL (reference sequence). The CDR3 totals 16 residues. The CDR3 DNA follows: TGTGCCAGCAGCCAAGGGACAGGGAAAAGCAATCAGCCCCAGCATTTT. Its protein product is CASSQGTGKSNQPQHF.